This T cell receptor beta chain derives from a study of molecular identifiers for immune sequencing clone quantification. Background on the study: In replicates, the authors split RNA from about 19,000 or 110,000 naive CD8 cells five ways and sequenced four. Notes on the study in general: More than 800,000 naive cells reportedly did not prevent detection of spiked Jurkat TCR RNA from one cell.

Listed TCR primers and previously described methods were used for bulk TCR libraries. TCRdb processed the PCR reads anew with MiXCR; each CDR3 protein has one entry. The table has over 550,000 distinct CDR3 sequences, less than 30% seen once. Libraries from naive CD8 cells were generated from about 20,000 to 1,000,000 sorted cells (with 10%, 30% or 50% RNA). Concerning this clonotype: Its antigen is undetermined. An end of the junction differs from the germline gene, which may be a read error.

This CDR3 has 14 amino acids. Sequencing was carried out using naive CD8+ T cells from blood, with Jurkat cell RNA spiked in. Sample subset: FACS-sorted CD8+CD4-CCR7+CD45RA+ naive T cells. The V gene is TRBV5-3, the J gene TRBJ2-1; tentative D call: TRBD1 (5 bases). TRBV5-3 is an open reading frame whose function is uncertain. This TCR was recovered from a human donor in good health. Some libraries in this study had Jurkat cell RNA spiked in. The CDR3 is CASSFSREYNEQFF. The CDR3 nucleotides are TGTGCCAGCAGCTTTAGCAGGGAATACAATGAGCAGTTCTTC.